The present TCR beta chain was sequenced within a study of T cell changes during pregnancy in multiple sclerosis. The CDR3 covers 14 residues. V dropped 6 bases and J dropped 2 bases, with 14 bases sitting between them. CDR1 and CDR2 (germline): KGHSH, LQKENI. Some clones are missing from TCRdb's copy, which holds only in-frame ones; the method was immunoSEQ multiplex PCR. The table lists 50,000 to 60,000 clones, around 91% of them singletons. Sequenced here: peripheral blood, sampled after pregnancy. The sequence was collected from a female donor with multiple sclerosis, enrolled in a pregnancy study. The chain links TRBV18 to TRBJ2-7, with D perhaps matching TRBD1 (6 bases). The DNA for the CDR3 is TGTGCCAGCTCTCTCGATGGACAGCCCTACGAGCAGTACTTC. Amino acid sequence: CASSLDGQPYEQYF.